One and the same sample provided the 25 T cell receptor beta chains below, sequenced in a study of shared clonotypes between healthy human individuals. Clones were sequenced by immunoSEQ multiplex PCR, and TCRdb holds only the in-frame ones, with some missing. The data contain about 530,000 clones, about 95% of them singletons. Sample: naive CD4+ T cells sorted from blood. Indicated subset: CD45RA+ positively selected. The receptors come from a woman aged 25 to 39 in good health.

In DNA, the CDR3 is TGCGCCAGCAGCCGGCCGCCGACTAGCGGGGGAGGAGATACGCAGTATTTT. Amino acids: CASSRPPTSGGGDTQYF. This chain connects TRBV4-1 to TRBJ2-3, with TRBD2 identical over 12 bases. There are 17 residues in the CDR3. Germline values: CDR1 MGHRA, CDR2 YSYEKL. The junction had 10 bases not matched to a gene; V was cut back by 4 bases and J by 5 bases.

J is TRBJ1-4 and V is TRBV7-9; D is undetermined. V was clipped by 4 bases and J by 7 bases, with 10 bases between them. There are 13 residues in the CDR3. CDR1 is SEHNR, CDR2 FQNEAQ, per germline (reference sequence). The CDR3 loop is CASSSGQIEKLFF. As DNA, the CDR3 is TGTGCCAGCAGCTCGGGCCAAATTGAAAAACTGTTTTTT.

This chain joins TRBV28 and TRBJ2-1, with 8 bases identical to TRBD2. The CDR3 has 15 amino acids. Germline loops: CDR1 MDHEN, CDR2 SYDVKM. V dropped 6 bases and J dropped 8; count of bases not matched to a gene: 12. The CDR3 protein is CASRTGLAEVDEQFF. In nucleotides, the CDR3 is TGTGCCAGCAGGACAGGACTAGCAGAGGTCGATGAGCAGTTCTTC.

In its sample, this clone was seen once. The rearrangement joins TRBV7-2 to TRBJ1-5, with D perhaps TRBD1 (5 bases). Germline CDR1 and CDR2: SGHTA and FQGNSA. CDR3 length: 16 amino acids. Trimming stripped 0 bases from V and 4 bases from J, with 13 bases between. The chain's CDR3 is CASSLALGDGNQPQHF. Here the CDR3 DNA reads TGTGCCAGCAGCTTAGCGCTGGGGGACGGAAATCAGCCCCAGCATTTT. Together with reference TRBV7-2 and TRBJ1-5, the CDR3 gives the full variable domain: GAGVSQSPSNKVTEKGKDVELRCDPISGHTALYWYRQSLGQGLEFLIYFQGNSAPDKSGLPSDRFSAERTGGSVSTLTIQRTQQEDSAVYLCASSLALGDGNQPQHFGDGTRLSIL.

This rearrangement joins TRBV2 to TRBJ2-3; maybe TRBD2 (5 bases). The CDR3 spans 15 residues. V lost 11 bases, J lost 0 bases, and 18 bases lay in between. CDR1 SNHLY and CDR2 FYNNEI come from the germline V gene. CDR3 protein: CAAGRGLASTDTQYF. The CDR3 DNA sequence: TGTGCCGCAGGTCGAGGACTGGCTAGCACAGATACGCAGTATTTT. The full variable domain, completed using reference TRBV2 and TRBJ2-3, is EPEVTQTPSHQVTQMGQEVILRCVPISNHLYFYWYRQILGQKVEFLVSFYNNEISEKSEIFDDQFSVERPDGSNFTLKIRSTKLEDSAMYFCAAGRGLASTDTQYFGPGTRLTVL.

The gene calls are TRBV19 and TRBJ2-5; 12 nucleotides align to TRBD1. V trimming: 4 bases; J trimming: 11 bases; junction bases outside the gene matches: 11. CDR1 and CDR2 from the germline V gene are LNHDA and SQIVND (reference sequence). This CDR3 is 15 amino acids long. The CDR3: CASSTGQGAQGEQYF. CDR3 sequence (DNA): TGTGCCAGTAGTACGGGACAGGGGGCTCAAGGGGAGCAGTACTTC.

The CDR3 loop reads CASSLGRGAFF. CDR3 DNA: TGTGCCAGCAGCTTGGGCAGGGGCGCTTTCTTT. The V call is TRBV7-9, the J call TRBJ1-1, with a tentative D call TRBD1 (6 bases). The germline V gene encodes CDR1 SEHNR and CDR2 FQNEAQ (reference sequence). The CDR3 spans 11 residues. V was shortened by 3 bases and J by 11 bases, with 10 bases between the two germline ends.

J is TRBJ1-5 and V is TRBV7-2; perhaps TRBD1 as D (6 bases). Trimming stripped 3 bases from V and 2 bases from J, with 11 bases between. CDR1 is SGHTA, CDR2 FQGNSA, per germline. This CDR3 contains 15 residues. CDR3 nucleotide sequence: TGTGCCAGCAGCTTGTGGCAGGGGCGCAATCAGCCCCAGCATTTT. Amino acids: CASSLWQGRNQPQHF. Variable domain in full (rest from reference TRBV7-2 and TRBJ1-5): GAGVSQSPSNKVTEKGKDVELRCDPISGHTALYWYRQSLGQGLEFLIYFQGNSAPDKSGLPSDRFSAERTGGSVSTLTIQRTQQEDSAVYLCASSLWQGRNQPQHFGDGTRLSIL.

The rearrangement uses TRBV6-8 and TRBJ2-2; 7 bases map to TRBD2. The CDR3 consists of 16 residues. Germline loops: CDR1 MNHGY, CDR2 SAAAGT. V lost 2 bases, J lost 1 base, and 4 bases stayed unmatched. For the CDR3, the DNA is TGTGCCAGCAGTTACGTGGGAGGGATGAACACCGGGGAGCTGTTTTTT. This sequence encodes CASSYVGGMNTGELFF.

The chain has TRBV5-1 and TRBJ2-2; TRBD2 aligns across 11 bases. Germline lookup yields CDR1 SGHRS and CDR2 YFSETQ. V shed 5 bases, J shed 3 bases, and the junction held 6 bases outside the gene matches. This CDR3 is built from 16 residues. The CDR3 DNA reads as TGCGCCAGCAGACTAGCGGGAGTTTCGTACACCGGGGAGCTGTTTTTT. It codes for CASRLAGVSYTGELFF.

The gene calls are TRBV6-5 and TRBJ2-2; unclear D gene. Germline CDR1 MNHEY, CDR2 SVGAGI. The V end was cut by 2 bases, the J end by 15 bases, with 16 bases between. The CDR3 is 13 residues long. The CDR3 reads CASSYIPARTLFF. CDR3 DNA sequence: TGTGCCAGCAGTTACATTCCGGCACGGACGTTGTTTTTT.

The J gene is TRBJ1-2, the V gene TRBV10-3; D perhaps matches TRBD1 (6 bases). V dropped 4 bases and J dropped 5 bases, with 23 bases sitting between them. The CDR3 totals 17 residues. The germline V gene has CDR1 ENHRY and CDR2 SYGVKD. The CDR3 spells CAISASTGMNTDYGYTF. The CDR3 DNA sequence: TGTGCCATCAGTGCATCGACAGGAATGAATACGGATTATGGCTACACCTTC.

V is TRBV4-1 and J is TRBJ2-3; D gene ambiguous. V was shortened by 0 bases and J by 10 bases, with 14 bases between the two germline ends. This CDR3 contains 14 residues. Germline lookup yields CDR1 MGHRA and CDR2 YSYEKL. The DNA for the CDR3 is TGCGCCAGCAGCCAAGATCCCCTTAGGTCGCCGCAGTATTTT. It encodes CASSQDPLRSPQYF.

The chain uses TRBV27 and TRBJ2-7, with D perhaps being TRBD1 or TRBD2 (5 bases each). V lost 5 bases, J lost 2 bases, and 25 bases lay in between. The CDR3 loop spans 18 amino acids. Per the germline V gene, CDR1 is MNHEY and CDR2 is SMNVEV (reference sequence). The CDR3 here is CASSQKILSGTVTYEQYF. DNA for the CDR3: TGTGCCAGCAGTCAAAAAATATTATCCGGGACGGTCACCTACGAGCAGTACTTC.

The chain recombines TRBV25-1 with TRBJ2-5; D remains ambiguous. The J call may be mistaken, given a closer DNA end match to TRBJ2-7. The CDR3 has 12 amino acids. Germline loops: CDR1 MGHDK, CDR2 SYGVNS. CDR3: CASSEYSYEQYF. The CDR3 DNA sequence: TGTGCCAGCAGTGAATACTCCTACGAGCAGTACTTC.

The V gene is TRBV6-1, the J gene TRBJ2-1; 11 bases match TRBD1. J was trimmed by 9 bases and V by 10 bases; bases with no gene match: 14. The CDR3 consists of 15 residues. Germline V gene sequence: CDR1 MNHNS, CDR2 SASEGT. For the CDR3, the DNA is TGTGCCACAAAAACTCGCGGACAGGGGGCTTTTGAGCAGTTCTTC. Its protein is CATKTRGQGAFEQFF.

The chain is built from TRBV6-1 and TRBJ2-7; 9 bases are a match to TRBD1. Germline CDR1 and CDR2: MNHNS and SASEGT. This CDR3 has 15 residues. The V and J ends lost 5 bases and 3 bases, in that order; junction bases with no gene match: 8. CDR3 bases: TGTGCCAGCAGTCAACTAGGGACAGGGCGCTACGAGCAGTACTTC. It specifies CASSQLGTGRYEQYF.

The V call is TRBV4-1, the J call TRBJ1-1; TRBD1 agrees at 7 bases. The V gene's germline CDR1 is MGHRA and CDR2 YSYEKL. V lost 3 bases to trimming and J lost 1 base; unmatched junction nucleotides: 5. The CDR3 has 15 residues. The DNA for the CDR3 is TGCGCCAGCAGCCAGCTCCGGGACAGGAACACTGAAGCTTTCTTT. Encoded protein: CASSQLRDRNTEAFF.

The chain recombines TRBV9 with TRBJ1-1; the match to TRBD1 covers 7 bases. Germline-derived CDR1 and CDR2 are SGDLS and YYNGEE. This CDR3 spans 14 amino acids. Unmatched junction bases numbered 6, after V lost 4 bases and J lost 3 bases. CDR3 in amino acids: CASSFSTGHTEAFF. The CDR3 region has the DNA TGTGCCAGCAGCTTCTCGACAGGGCACACTGAAGCTTTCTTT.

V is TRBV28 and J is TRBJ2-7; 9 nucleotides line up with TRBD2. J lost 5 bases, V lost 6 bases, and 5 bases had no gene match. In germline, CDR1 is MDHEN, CDR2 SYDVKM. CDR3 length: 13 residues. Here the CDR3 DNA reads TGTGCCAGCAGGGTAGCGGGAGTCAACGAGCAGTACTTC. Protein sequence: CASRVAGVNEQYF.

The chain couples TRBV9 to TRBJ2-1; D possibly corresponds to TRBD1 (5 bases). CDR3 length equals 17 residues. Germline assignment: CDR1 SGDLS and CDR2 YYNGEE. V lost 3 bases to trimming and J lost 0 bases, with 16 bases between them. The CDR3 reads CASSAQGALSSYNEQFF. The CDR3 nucleotides are TGTGCCAGCAGCGCCCAGGGTGCGCTTAGCTCCTACAATGAGCAGTTCTTC.

This clone has a single count. CDR3 residues: CASVSPGSYYEQYF. DNA of the CDR3: TGTGCCAGCGTTAGCCCCGGGAGCTACTACGAGCAGTACTTC. V usage is TRBV28 and J usage is TRBJ2-7; tentative D call: TRBD2 (6 bases). V was clipped by 8 bases and J by 3 bases, with 17 bases between them. The CDR3 runs to 14 residues. The germline CDR1 and CDR2 sequences are MDHEN and SYDVKM. Filled out from reference TRBV28 and TRBJ2-7, the complete variable domain reads DVKVTQSSRYLVKRTGEKVFLECVQDMDHENMFWYRQDPGLGLRLIYFSYDVKMKEKGDIPEGYSVSREKKERFSLILESASTNQTSMYLCASVSPGSYYEQYFGPGTRLTVT.

The V and J genes are TRBV19 and TRBJ2-4; 12 bases align to TRBD1. The V gene end was trimmed by 4 bases and the J gene end by 8 bases; junction bases not matched to a gene: 3. From germline, CDR1 is LNHDA and CDR2 SQIVND (reference sequence). This CDR3 has 14 amino acids. CDR3 sequence: CASSRDRGQDIQYF. The CDR3 DNA reads TGTGCCAGTAGTAGGGACAGGGGGCAGGACATTCAGTACTTC. Supplemented by reference TRBV19 and TRBJ2-4, the full variable domain reads DGGITQSPKYLFRKEGQNVTLSCEQNLNHDAMYWYRQDPGQGLRLIYYSQIVNDFQKGDIAEGYSVSREKKESFPLTVTSAQKNPTAFYLCASSRDRGQDIQYFGAGTRLSVL.

This chain links TRBV2 with TRBJ1-1, with D perhaps matching TRBD1 (6 bases). The CDR3 consists of 12 residues. Germline lookup yields CDR1 SNHLY and CDR2 FYNNEI. CDR3 amino acids: CGQGGSNTEAFF. The CDR3 nucleotides read TGTGGACAAGGGGGGTCGAACACTGAAGCTTTCTTT.

The rearrangement joins TRBV5-1 to TRBJ1-1; 8 nucleotides match TRBD1. The CDR3 totals 15 residues. The ends lost 1 base at V and 0 bases at J; junction bases unmatched: 2. The germline gives CDR1 SGHRS, CDR2 YFSETQ. CDR3 in amino acids: CASSLSGGLNTEAFF. CDR3 coding DNA: TGCGCCAGCAGCTTGTCAGGGGGCCTGAACACTGAAGCTTTCTTT.